Listed below are T cell receptor beta chains from one sample, sequenced in a study of T cells in Graves' hyperthyroidism and ophthalmopathy. TCRdb re-derived calls from the multiplex PCR reads in MiXCR, one entry per CDR3 protein. This sample yields about 610,000 distinct CDR3 sequences, of which roughly 15% are seen a single time; about 3.5% belongs to the top ten. What was sequenced was blood. These receptor sequences come from a middle-aged woman with Graves' ophthalmopathy. The CDR3 runs from the conserved cysteine through the conserved F or W. Fields, in order: J gene, clone size, V gene, D gene, CDR3 protein, CDR3 DNA. A D gene is named only where the DNA matches it firmly. Clone size is stated in some rows and not others, as once, few, many or a class when expanded.

>TRBJ2-1|many|TRBV20-1|TRBD2
CSASAAGEWSYNEQFF
TGCAGTGCTAGTGCGGCGGGAGAATGGTCCTACAATGAGCAGTTCTTC
>TRBJ2-3|many|TRBV2|TRBD2
CASDQLAGTDTQYF
TGTGCCAGCGACCAACTAGCGGGCACAGATACGCAGTATTTT
>TRBJ2-5|-|TRBV20-1|TRBD2
CSARDRRTSGPLGKTQYF
TGCAGTGCTAGAGATCGGAGGACTAGCGGGCCCCTGGGGAAGACCCAGTACTTC
>TRBJ2-2|many|TRBV2|TRBD2
CASRGLAGFLSLGTGELFF
TGTGCCAGCCGAGGGCTAGCGGGGTTTCTCTCCCTTGGGACCGGGGAGCTGTTTTTT
>TRBJ2-3|few|TRBV5-1|TRBD2
CASSLLRGDTDTQYF
TGCGCCAGCAGCTTGTTGCGGGGGGACACAGATACGCAGTATTTT
>TRBJ2-3|many|TRBV7-9|TRBD1
CALRGTGSADTQYF
TGTGCCCTCCGAGGGACAGGTTCGGCAGATACGCAGTATTTT
>TRBJ2-2|many|TRBV4-2|-
CASSVGENTGELFF
TGTGCCAGCAGCGTGGGGGAGAACACCGGGGAGCTGTTTTTT
>TRBJ2-7|few|TRBV27|TRBD2
CASSSPLAGTYEQYF
TGTGCCAGCAGTTCCCCACTAGCGGGAACTTACGAGCAGTACTTC
>TRBJ1-3|-|TRBV28|-
CASSRVDVGNTIYF
TGTGCCAGCAGTCGCGTGGACGTTGGAAACACCATATATTTT
>TRBJ2-5|few|TRBV6-2/TRBV6-3|TRBD2
CASSYSTSGGDAQYF
TGTGCCAGCAGTTACTCGACTAGCGGGGGAGACGCCCAGTACTTC
>TRBJ2-1|many|TRBV2|-
CASSEWGTNNEQFF
TGTGCCAGCAGTGAATGGGGGACAAACAATGAGCAGTTCTTC
>TRBJ2-3|-|TRBV6-2/TRBV6-3|TRBD2
CASQRDGTDTQYF
TGTGCCAGCCAGCGGGACGGCACAGATACGCAGTATTTT
>TRBJ1-2|once|TRBV27|-
CASSPSRGSDYGYTF
TGTGCCAGCAGTCCAAGTCGTGGATCCGACTATGGCTACACCTTC
>TRBJ2-5|-|TRBV30|-
CAWSVLRKETQYF
TGTGCCTGGAGTGTCCTAAGGAAAGAGACCCAGTACTTC
>TRBJ1-5|-|TRBV6-1|-
CASSEERNQPQHF
TGTGCCAGCAGTGAAGAACGCAATCAGCCCCAGCATTTT
>TRBJ2-3|-|TRBV12-3/TRBV12-4|-
CASSLAKRLASRTQYF
TGTGCCAGCAGTTTAGCGAAGAGACTTGCATCCCGTACGCAGTATTTT
>TRBJ1-1|-|TRBV19|-
CASSIWAGTEAFF
TGTGCCAGTAGTATTTGGGCGGGGACTGAAGCTTTCTTT
>TRBJ1-4|few|TRBV7-8|-
CASSLVPQAEGEKLFF
TGTGCCAGCAGCTTAGTTCCGCAGGCTGAAGGTGAAAAACTGTTTTTT
>TRBJ1-5|many|TRBV20-1|-
CSASPDTSNQPQHF
TGCAGTGCTAGCCCCGACACTAGCAATCAGCCCCAGCATTTT
>TRBJ1-1|many|TRBV3-1|-
CASRAGGGGTRTEAFF
TGTGCCAGCAGGGCAGGCGGTGGGGGGACGAGGACTGAAGCTTTCTTT
>TRBJ2-1|many|TRBV29-1|-
CSVELGYNEQFF
TGCAGCGTTGAACTCGGGTACAATGAGCAGTTCTTC
>TRBJ2-7|-|TRBV5-1|TRBD2
CASSPGLAGRNEQYF
TGCGCCAGCAGCCCGGGACTAGCGGGGCGGAACGAGCAGTACTTC
>TRBJ1-4|-|TRBV13|TRBD1
CASSLSGGAADEKLFF
TGTGCCAGCAGCCTCTCAGGGGGCGCGGCTGATGAAAAACTGTTTTTT
>TRBJ2-7|many|TRBV27|TRBD1
CASSLGQGAYEQYF
TGTGCCAGCAGTTTGGGACAGGGAGCCTACGAGCAGTACTTC
>TRBJ1-4|-|TRBV10-3|-
CAISESTGVPTNEKLFF
TGTGCCATCAGTGAGTCGACAGGCGTGCCAACTAATGAAAAACTGTTTTTT
>TRBJ1-2|many|TRBV2|-
CAIGGGNAYGYTF
TGTGCCATAGGTGGGGGAAACGCCTATGGCTACACCTTC
>TRBJ2-2|-|TRBV5-1|TRBD1
CASSLAGTGDTGELFF
TGCGCCAGCAGCTTGGCAGGGACAGGGGACACCGGGGAGCTGTTTTTT
>TRBJ2-5|once|TRBV2|TRBD1
CASIDRDRSQETQYF
TGTGCCAGCATCGACAGGGACAGGAGCCAAGAGACCCAGTACTTC
>TRBJ2-6|-|TRBV27|-
CASRWTSPGANVLTF
TGTGCCAGCAGATGGACTTCCCCTGGGGCCAACGTCCTGACTTTC
>TRBJ1-1|many|TRBV6-1|-
CASSASMNTEAFF
TGTGCCAGCAGTGCCAGCATGAACACTGAAGCTTTCTTT
>TRBJ2-7|-|TRBV11-2|-
CASSQDVQGHYEQYF
TGCGCCAGCAGCCAAGATGTCCAGGGACACTACGAGCAGTACTTC
>TRBJ2-5|many|TRBV20-1|-
CSWESGQETQYF
TGCAGCTGGGAAAGTGGTCAAGAGACCCAGTACTTC
>TRBJ2-7|-|TRBV6-1|-
CASSELGTTAYEQYF
TGTGCCAGCAGTGAATTGGGGACAACCGCTTACGAGCAGTACTTC
>TRBJ2-7|many|TRBV2|-
CASSPGVPLYEQYF
TGTGCCAGCAGTCCAGGGGTCCCCCTCTACGAGCAGTACTTC
>TRBJ2-5|few|TRBV5-1|-
CASSLRSRVIETQYF
TGCGCCAGCAGCTTGAGGTCCAGGGTAATTGAGACCCAGTACTTC
>TRBJ1-1|-|TRBV28|-
CATRGERNTEAFF
TGTGCCACCCGGGGGGAGAGGAACACTGAAGCTTTCTTT
>TRBJ2-1|-|TRBV6-2/TRBV6-3|TRBD2
CASSPGAGGPENEQFF
TGTGCCAGCAGCCCAGGGGCGGGAGGGCCAGAGAATGAGCAGTTCTTC
>TRBJ1-5|many|TRBV12-3/TRBV12-4|TRBD1
CASSLGTGGEQPQHF
TGTGCCAGCAGTTTAGGGACAGGGGGTGAGCAGCCCCAGCATTTT
>TRBJ1-2|few|TRBV30|TRBD1
CAWRPGQDYGYTF
TGTGCCTGGAGACCGGGACAGGACTATGGCTACACCTTC
>TRBJ1-4|-|TRBV13|-
CASSQGPGSEKLFF
TGTGCCAGCAGCCAGGGCCCTGGTAGTGAAAAACTGTTTTTT
>TRBJ2-1|few|TRBV28|TRBD2
CASSSFKTSGRRNSYNEQFF
TGTGCCAGCAGTTCCTTCAAGACTAGCGGGAGAAGAAACTCCTACAATGAGCAGTTCTTC
>TRBJ2-3|many|TRBV2|-
CASRPESSTDTQYF
TGTGCCAGCAGACCTGAGAGTAGCACAGATACGCAGTATTTT
>TRBJ1-2|few|TRBV19|-
CASSIDENYGYTF
TGTGCCAGTAGTATAGACGAGAACTATGGCTACACCTTC
>TRBJ2-6|once|TRBV6-9|-
CASSSLLYTASGANVLTF
TGTGCCAGCAGTTCCCTGTTATACACCGCCTCTGGGGCCAACGTCCTGACTTTC
>TRBJ1-5|few|TRBV6-1|-
CASSEALRVGRPQHF
TGTGCCAGCAGTGAAGCGCTAAGGGTCGGTCGGCCCCAGCATTTT
>TRBJ1-4|many|TRBV12-3/TRBV12-4|TRBD1
CASRPGQGGKLFF
TGTGCCAGCAGACCCGGACAGGGGGGAAAACTGTTTTTT
>TRBJ2-7|many|TRBV6-1|-
CASSVRATYEQYF
TGTGCCAGCAGCGTACGGGCAACCTACGAGCAGTACTTC
>TRBJ1-3|-|TRBV5-6|-
CASSLGRNSGNTIYF
TGTGCCAGCAGCTTAGGACGGAACTCTGGAAACACCATATATTTT